These T cell receptor beta chains were read from a single sample in a study of blood T cell repertoires in COVID-19. Sequencing used immunoSEQ multiplex PCR; TCRdb keeps in-frame clones, though not all of them. The sample shows roughly 260,000 clones, 83% of them seen only once. The specimen was PBMCs or T cells enriched from blood (not recorded which). The source is a woman aged 40 to 55 who had been exposed to COVID-19. Each CDR3 is given with its conserved first and last residue.

j_call v_call cdr3_aa
TRBJ1-1 TRBV12-3/TRBV12-4 CASTPPGQEPFF
TRBJ1-5 TRBV2 CASSEDDRYQPQHF
TRBJ2-1 TRBV29-1 CTALGPEQFF
TRBJ1-3 TRBV28 CASRKGQESSGNTIYF
TRBJ2-1 TRBV5-8 CASSLGLAGGRGSSYNEQFF
TRBJ2-7 TRBV3-1/TRBV3-2 CASSQATYEQYF
TRBJ1-3 TRBV9 CASNLGHSGNTIYF
TRBJ1-2 TRBV28 CALRGTDYGYTF
TRBJ1-3 TRBV11-2 CASSRGWGPSSGNTIYF
TRBJ1-2 TRBV7-9 CASSAQGANYGYTF
TRBJ1-1 TRBV27 CASSGRVTEAFF
TRBJ1-1 TRBV7-9 CASTELGGRVDTEAFF
TRBJ2-1 TRBV7-2 CASSSIQAGYSEQFF
TRBJ1-1 TRBV19 CASFRARAFF
TRBJ1-1 TRBV27 CASRSQGEAFF
TRBJ1-1 TRBV14 CASSRDIIGRAEAFF
TRBJ2-7 TRBV19 CASTRQGYEQYF
TRBJ2-2 TRBV4-2 CASSHEGTSNTGELFF
TRBJ2-7 TRBV27 CASSSGQGGTPFEQYF
TRBJ1-5 TRBV7-2 CASSLGSRGRNQPQHF
TRBJ1-2 TRBV2 CASNSGTGVYGYTF
TRBJ1-5 TRBV5-6 CASRKGHHEGPQHF
TRBJ2-2 TRBV6-5 CASSYPSGVFTGELFF
TRBJ2-1 TRBV28 CASSQRGIYNEQFF
TRBJ1-2 TRBV18 CASSPTTDRSDGYTF
TRBJ1-5 TRBV19 CASSIVGAGGQPQHF
TRBJ1-2 TRBV5-1 CASSLVVGGNLNYGYTF
TRBJ1-6 TRBV6-5 CASRSDYYNSPLHF
TRBJ2-3 TRBV11-1 CASSGGLAGTDTQYF
TRBJ1-3 TRBV25-1 CASSEYRSWSSGNTIYF
TRBJ1-3 TRBV18 CASSPGTGDTIYF
TRBJ2-5 TRBV6-8 CASSYSAGPFQETQYF
TRBJ1-2 TRBV7-3 CASSLTDRGSDYGYTF
TRBJ2-3 TRBV27 CASTSRFGLSTDTQYF
TRBJ2-5 TRBV19 CASSTGHAGETQYF
TRBJ2-2 TRBV5-4 CASSLALRDTGELFF
TRBJ1-1 TRBV4-3 CASSQHRTGLGMGNTEAFF
TRBJ2-1 TRBV2 CATGARWDNEQFF
TRBJ2-3 TRBV6-2/TRBV6-3 CASSYVRGTDTQYF
TRBJ2-7 TRBV3-1/TRBV3-2 CASSPGGSYEQYF
TRBJ2-1 TRBV19 CASSIGSSYNEQFF